Listed here are 31 T cell receptor beta chains from one sample, sequenced in a study of low-dose radiotherapy and immunotherapy resistance in tumors. Primers used for first-strand cDNA, a TRAV- and TRBV-specific set, covered both alpha and beta chains. With a V-primer adapter and a constant-region primer, TCRs were amplified for approximately 19 PCR cycles. TCRdb called the reads again in MiXCR, with one record for every CDR3 protein. The sample records around 80,000 distinct CDR3 sequences, 15% to 20% being singletons. Sample time point: before trial treatment. The sample was PBMCs, taken before treatment. The receptors originated from a male donor with prostate cancer.

There are many counts of this clonotype. This chain joins TRBV7-2 and TRBJ2-7, with D hard to call. Per germline, CDR1 SGHTA and CDR2 FQGNSA. Between the trimmed V and J ends, which lost 5 bases and 3 bases, there was a span of 5 bases. This CDR3 is 11 amino acids long. The CDR3 loop reads CASSDRYEQYF. The CDR3 coding sequence is TGTGCCAGCAGCGATCGCTACGAGCAGTACTTC.

This clonotype was counted a few times. The chain uses TRBV25-1 and TRBJ2-7, with D uncertain. CDR1 is MGHDK, CDR2 SYGVNS, per germline. There are 13 residues in the CDR3. Trimming pared 11 bases from V and 0 bases from J, leaving 14 bases between. As DNA, the CDR3 is TGTGCCTCCCAGCGTGCCAGCTCCTACGAGCAGTACTTC. This codes for CASQRASSYEQYF.

With regard to this clonotype: This likely stems from a read error, as it lies one base from a far larger clone. The rearrangement uses TRBV6-6 and TRBJ2-7, with TRBD1 matching over 8 bases. The V gene's germline CDR1 is MNHNY and CDR2 SVGAGI (reference sequence). The length of the CDR3 is 13 residues. V gave up 6 bases and J gave up 5 bases; unmatched junction bases: 6. As DNA, the CDR3 is TGTGCCAGCAGCAGGGGGCTGGAGCACGAGCAGTACTTC. Translation gives CASSRGLEHEQYF.

This clonotype appeared many times. V usage is TRBV11-3 and J usage is TRBJ2-2; possibly TRBD1 for D (5 bases). V shed 1 base and J shed 5 bases, with 8 bases lying between them. This CDR3 contains 14 residues. Germline V gene data show CDR1 as SGHNT and CDR2 as YENEEA. CDR3 region: CASSLVSGTGELFF. The CDR3 nucleotides read TGTGCCAGCAGCTTAGTGTCAGGGACCGGGGAGCTGTTTTTT.

This clonotype was seen repeatedly, ten times or more. The chain joins TRBV4-1 to TRBJ2-7; D gene ambiguous. CDR1 and CDR2 (germline): MGHRA, YSYEKL. This CDR3 comprises 17 residues. Trimming stripped 0 bases from V and 1 base from J, with 16 bases between. This CDR3 is CASSQDPSQANSYEQYF. The DNA of the CDR3 is TGCGCCAGCAGCCAAGATCCATCCCAGGCGAATTCCTACGAGCAGTACTTC.

The sample holds many counts of this clonotype. The chain employs TRBV6-4 and TRBJ2-4; D ambiguous. The V and J ends lost 8 bases and 8 bases respectively, with 19 bases between them. Per the germline V gene, CDR1 is MRHNA and CDR2 is SNTAGT. The CDR3 totals 14 residues. Written as DNA, the CDR3 is TGTGCCAGCCGAAGGAACCCGGAATCCGACATTCAGTACTTC. Its translation: CASRRNPESDIQYF.

As regards this clonotype: This likely stems from a read error, as it lies one base from a far larger clone. The rearrangement joins TRBV21-1 to TRBJ2-7; the table's D call of TRBD2 was not tested on the DNA. TRBV21-1 is flagged as a pseudogene. The CDR3 is 18 amino acids. CDR3 in DNA: TGTGCCAGCAGCAAAGCTAGACCTCCTAGCGGGGGGGCGTATGAGCAGTACTTC. It is translated as CASSKARPPSGGAYEQYF.

This clonotype has a count of ten or more. CDR3 nucleotides: TGCGCCAGCAGCTTCGGGCAGGGTAATTTCAATGAGCAGTTCTTC. This encodes CASSFGQGNFNEQFF. The chain has TRBV5-1 and TRBJ2-1; D might be TRBD1 (5 bases). Trimming took 2 bases from V and 6 from J, leaving 15 bases between them. This CDR3 is 15 amino acids long. Germline lookup yields CDR1 SGHRS and CDR2 YFSETQ.

The rearrangement links TRBV5-1 to TRBJ2-2, with D uncertain. The germline V gene has CDR1 SGHRS and CDR2 YFSETQ. V was clipped by 6 bases and J by 1 base, with 7 bases between them. This CDR3 comprises 13 residues. This CDR3 reads CASKSENTGELFF. In nucleotides, the CDR3 is TGCGCCAGCAAGTCCGAGAACACCGGGGAGCTGTTTTTT.

As regards this clonotype: Since a far larger clone is one base different, this is likely a read error. This sequence joins TRBV5-6 and TRBJ2-5; TRBD1 is a possible D gene (5 bases). CDR1 and CDR2 from the germline V gene are SGHDT and YYEEEE. The ends were cut back, 4 bases at V and 5 bases at J, with 24 bases in the middle. CDR3 length: 17 amino acids. DNA for the CDR3: TGTGCCAGCAGCAGACAGACAGTCGGACCGCCCAAGGAGACCCAGTACTTC. Translating gives CASSRQTVGPPKETQYF.

Comments on this clonotype: Given a far larger clone just one base away, this is likely a sequencing read error. V is TRBV29-1 and J is TRBJ2-1; D gene uncertain. Trimming pared 0 bases from V and 10 bases from J, leaving 7 bases between. In germline, CDR1 is SQVTM, CDR2 ANQGSEA. This CDR3 region has 11 residues. The CDR3 bases are TGCAGCGTTGAAGAGCAGGTGGAGCAGTTCTTC. It codes for CSVEEQVEQFF.

This clonotype was picked up many times. The V gene is TRBV2, the J gene TRBJ1-5; tentative D call: TRBD1 (5 bases). The CDR3 is 15 amino acids. The V gene lost 3 bases and the J gene lost 1 base, with 10 bases spanning the gap. Germline V CDR1 and CDR2: SNHLY, FYNNEI. CDR3 coding DNA: TGTGCCAGCAGTGATGGGGGTTTGAGCAATCAGCCCCAGCATTTT. Amino acids: CASSDGGLSNQPQHF. The whole variable domain, filled in from reference TRBV2 and TRBJ1-5, reads EPEVTQTPSHQVTQMGQEVILRCVPISNHLYFYWYRQILGQKVEFLVSFYNNEISEKSEIFDDQFSVERPDGSNFTLKIRSTKLEDSAMYFCASSDGGLSNQPQHFGDGTRLSIL.

This clonotype was observed many times. This chain joins TRBV5-1 and TRBJ2-5, with 9 bases lining up with TRBD2. Germline trimming cut 4 bases from V and 5 bases from J; bases unmatched to any gene: 9. The CDR3 spans 15 residues. CDR1 and CDR2 from the germline V gene are SGHRS and YFSETQ. The chain's CDR3 is CASSLQGTSQETQYF. DNA of the CDR3: TGCGCCAGCAGCCTACAGGGGACTAGCCAGGAGACCCAGTACTTC.

This clonotype was recorded at least ten times. The rearrangement links TRBV7-6 to TRBJ2-4; 8 bases match TRBD2. CDR1 and CDR2 (germline): SGHVS, FNYEAQ. The CDR3 extends over 15 amino acids. The junction had 5 bases not matched to a gene; V was cut back by 0 bases and J by 7 bases. In DNA form, the CDR3 reads TGTGCCAGCAGCTTAGCCGGGACTAGTGGGAACATTCAGTACTTC. Protein sequence: CASSLAGTSGNIQYF.

The table lists this clonotype with a few counts. The J gene is TRBJ1-6, the V gene TRBV25-1, with TRBD1 as a possible D gene (5 bases). Germline lookup yields CDR1 MGHDK and CDR2 SYGVNS. The CDR3 spans 19 residues. V was cut by 3 bases and J by 5 bases, with 23 bases left in between. DNA for the CDR3: TGTGCCAGCAGTGACCGGGACCCACTATCCCATTTTGATAATTCACCCCTCCACTTT. It encodes CASSDRDPLSHFDNSPLHF.

This clonotype was counted many times. This rearrangement joins TRBV27 to TRBJ2-3; 7 nucleotides match TRBD1. Germline V lookup: CDR1 MNHEY, CDR2 SMNVEV (reference sequence). The CDR3 spans 14 residues. The V gene end was trimmed by 0 bases and the J gene end by 7 bases; junction bases not matched to a gene: 4. In nucleotides, the CDR3 is TGTGCCAGCAGTTTATCGGAACAGGGGAATACGCAGTATTTT. This translates into CASSLSEQGNTQYF.

The chain carries TRBV10-1 and TRBJ1-1; D unclear. This CDR3 is 15 amino acids long. In germline, CDR1 is WNHNN, CDR2 SYGVQD (reference sequence). V lost 8 bases and J 4 bases, leaving 20 bases between the germline ends. CDR3 sequence (DNA): TGCGCCAGCTCCGGGGAAAAAAAGCGTCGCACTGAAGCTTTCTTT. Translation: CASSGEKKRRTEAFF.

This clonotype has a handful of counts. The DNA is omitted, as the CDR3 cannot be located on it reliably, and the CDR3 follows TCRdb's listing. V usage is TRBV2 and J usage is TRBJ1-4. CDR1 is SNHLY and CDR2 is FYNNEI in the germline V gene. The CDR3 has 16 residues if both end residues are counted. This CDR3 is CASSVRPGYNEKLFFF.

This clonotype was seen only a few times. The rearrangement links TRBV5-4 to TRBJ2-1; 8 nucleotides line up with TRBD1. Germline V gives CDR1 SGHNT, CDR2 YYREEE (reference sequence). The V segment lost 4 bases and the J segment 5 bases; nucleotides outside the gene matches: 5. The CDR3 spans 14 residues. The CDR3 protein is CASSVNRGNNEQFF. CDR3 nucleotides: TGTGCCAGCAGCGTGAACAGGGGGAACAATGAGCAGTTCTTC.

About this clonotype itself: Because the CDR3's place on the DNA is in doubt, the DNA is left out and the CDR3 is given as listed by TCRdb. The rearrangement links TRBV5-1 to TRBJ2-2. Including both end residues, the CDR3 is 15 amino acids long. From germline, CDR1 is SGHRS and CDR2 YFSETQ. CDR3 protein: CASSKSTSTGELFFF.

The V gene is TRBV5-1, the J gene TRBJ2-7; D is ambiguous. CDR1 is SGHRS and CDR2 is YFSETQ in the germline V gene. V was clipped by 2 bases and J by 7 bases, with 10 bases between them. There are 12 residues in the CDR3. This CDR3 is CASSLGSNEQYF. In nucleotides, the CDR3 is TGCGCCAGCAGCTTAGGGTCCAATGAGCAGTACTTC.

As concerns this clonotype: This sequence is one base from a far larger clone and is likely a read error. The chain uses TRBV4-1 and TRBJ2-4; either TRBD1 or TRBD2 may fit D (5 bases each). With 4 bases removed from V and 13 bases from J, the gap between germline ends came to 26 bases. The CDR3 covers 16 residues. CDR1 and CDR2 from the germline V gene are MGHRA and YSYEKL. The CDR3 here is CASSPSERDRYNEQYF. The CDR3 DNA reads as TGCGCCAGCAGCCCTTCCGAGAGGGACCGCTACAATGAGCAGTACTTC.

This clonotype was picked up many times. The genes are TRBV7-2 and TRBJ2-6; D remains unclear. Germline lookup yields CDR1 SGHTA and CDR2 FQGNSA. The V end lost 5 bases, the J end lost 9 bases, and 14 bases lay between the germline ends. The CDR3 runs to 14 residues. This chain's CDR3 is CASSPGTPGNVLTF. Written as DNA, the CDR3 is TGTGCCAGCAGCCCCGGCACCCCCGGCAACGTCCTGACTTTC.

This clonotype was counted a few times. The chain is built from TRBV5-1 and TRBJ2-3; 7 bases align to TRBD2. Per germline, CDR1 SGHRS and CDR2 YFSETQ. This CDR3 contains 15 residues. Trimming at V came to 0 bases and at J to 4 bases, leaving 5 bases not matched to a gene. CDR3 coding DNA: TGCGCCAGCAGCTTGGTGCGGGAGTACTCAGATACGCAGTATTTT. It is translated as CASSLVREYSDTQYF.

This clonotype was detected many times. The chain uses TRBV28 and TRBJ1-1; 7 bases agree with TRBD1. The CDR3 extends over 12 amino acids. CDR1 MDHEN and CDR2 SYDVKM come from the germline V gene. Germline trimming cut 5 bases from V and 13 bases from J; bases unmatched to any gene: 10. The CDR3: CASSTRGVSGFF. The CDR3 region has the DNA TGTGCCAGCAGTACCAGGGGGGTCAGCGGTTTCTTT.

In this sample, this clonotype turned up many times. The chain is built from TRBV21-1 and TRBJ2-7; the D call TRBD1 from the table was never checked on the DNA. TRBV21-1 is a documented pseudogene. CDR3 size: 18 residues. The CDR3 nucleotides read TGTGCCAGCAGCAAGGCTGAGGGACGGCAGATACGCTCCTACGAGCAGTACTTC. Protein: CASSKAEGRQIRSYEQYF.

This clonotype was counted many times. The chain links TRBV7-2 to TRBJ2-5; 8 bases match TRBD1. CDR3 size: 15 residues. The V gene's germline CDR1 is SGHTA and CDR2 FQGNSA. Losses at the gene ends were 0 bases for V and 4 bases for J; bases not matched to a gene: 4. The CDR3 nucleotides are TGTGCCAGCAGCTTAGCCGGGACAGGAACAGAGACCCAGTACTTC. Protein product: CASSLAGTGTETQYF.

This clonotype was counted at least ten times. This rearrangement joins TRBV12-3 or TRBV12-4 to TRBJ2-5; tentative D call: TRBD1 (5 bases). V dropped 3 bases and J dropped 2 bases, with 16 bases sitting between them. This CDR3 comprises 16 residues. CDR3 sequence: CASSFQSGRDQETQYF. Here the CDR3 DNA reads TGTGCCAGCAGTTTTCAATCTGGCAGGGATCAAGAGACCCAGTACTTC.

This clonotype was detected ten times or more. The J gene is TRBJ1-1, the V gene TRBV4-1; D not certain. Trimming left V 0 bases short and J 4 bases short, with 12 bases between. Germline V gives CDR1 MGHRA, CDR2 YSYEKL. This CDR3 comprises 15 residues. CDR3 nucleotide sequence: TGCGCCAGCAGCCAAGAAAGACCGCGCGGCACTGAAGCTTTCTTT. This encodes CASSQERPRGTEAFF.

In this sample, this clonotype turned up many times. The CDR3 nucleotides read TGTGCCAGCAGCTTGACCGGGACCGAGAACACTGAAGCTTTCTTT. Translating gives CASSLTGTENTEAFF. The chain is built from TRBV7-8 and TRBJ1-1; possibly TRBD1 for D (5 bases). The V gene's germline CDR1 is SGHVS and CDR2 FQNEAQ. Trimming cost V 3 bases and J 1 base, with 12 bases left between them. This CDR3 is 15 amino acids long.

This clonotype was observed many times. The gene calls are TRBV3-1 and TRBJ2-1, with a tentative D call TRBD2 (6 bases). Germline V gives CDR1 LGHDT, CDR2 YNNKEL (reference sequence). The CDR3 is 13 residues long. The V end was cut by 1 base, the J end by 8 bases, with 9 bases between. CDR3: CASSQGRGDEQFF. DNA for the CDR3: TGTGCCAGCAGCCAAGGGCGGGGCGATGAGCAGTTCTTC.